The entry below describes one TCR beta chain. Its antigen is as yet unknown. These data originate in a study of graft-versus-host responses after intestinal transplantation. Study-level information: Recipients were all induced with anti-thymocyte globulin, then given tacrolimus and steroids for roughly 3 years. Broader study findings: GvH clone levels peaked in circulation, and this peak was associated with early post-transplant HvG declines.

The protocol was immunoSEQ multiplex PCR, while the TCRdb copy is restricted to in-frame clones and leaves out a portion. The table has around 130,000 clones, more than 90% seen once. The source is a human donor who received an intestinal transplant. Sequencing used unstimulated CD4+ T cells sorted from spleen or lymph node cells, obtained before intestinal transplant.

The CDR3 DNA sequence: TGTGCCAGCAGCTTGTACAGCCGGGGCACAGATACGCAGTATTTT. Protein sequence: CASSLYSRGTDTQYF. This chain links TRBV5-4 with TRBJ2-3; D uncertain. The germline CDR1 and CDR2 sequences are SGHNT and YYREEE (reference sequence). This CDR3 spans 15 amino acids. V was shortened by 1 base and J by 1 base, with 10 bases between the two germline ends.